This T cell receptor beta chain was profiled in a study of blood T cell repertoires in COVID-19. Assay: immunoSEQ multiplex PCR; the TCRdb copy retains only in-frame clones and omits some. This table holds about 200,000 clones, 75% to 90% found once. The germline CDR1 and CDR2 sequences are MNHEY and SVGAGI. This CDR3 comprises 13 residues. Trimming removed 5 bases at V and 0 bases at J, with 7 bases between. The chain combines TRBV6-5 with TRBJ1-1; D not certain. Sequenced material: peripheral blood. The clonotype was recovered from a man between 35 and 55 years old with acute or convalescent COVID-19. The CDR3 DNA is TGTGCCAGCAGTCGCAGTTTGAACACTGAAGCTTTCTTT. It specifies CASSRSLNTEAFF.